This TCR beta chain stems from a study of read filtering for tumor transcriptome and immune sequencing. Study-wide context: By R-ISS, stages I, II and III held 8, 16 and 7 patients. Study-wide results and limits: Sorted CD138-negative bone marrow cells were not purified T cells.

This clonotype appeared many times. Its target is unknown. This library used about 360 ng RNA and molecular barcoded adaptors spanning alpha/delta and beta/gamma chains. TCRdb re-derived calls from the reads in MiXCR, one entry per CDR3 protein. The sample includes 75,000 to 95,000 distinct CDR3 sequences, about a fifth of them seen just once. Sampling of bone marrow took place during active disease in every patient. Specimen: a population of CD138-negative cells sorted from bone marrow. The receptor's source is a donor older than 35 with multiple myeloma.

The CDR3 nucleotides read TGTGCCAGCAGTGAAAGGGGGGTCGCAGATACGCAGTATTTT. This encodes CASSERGVADTQYF. The chain carries TRBV6-1 and TRBJ2-3; the D call may be TRBD1 or TRBD2 (6 bases each). This CDR3 region has 14 residues. Germline assignment: CDR1 MNHNS and CDR2 SASEGT. V lost 2 bases and J lost 4, with 10 bases in between.